What follows are 32 T cell receptor beta chains derived from one specimen sequenced in a study of vaccination effects on CD4 cells after COVID-19. Libraries were prepared by immunoSEQ multiplex PCR; TCRdb keeps only in-frame clonotypes and omits some of them. The data hold 25,000 to 40,000 clones, with 65% observed a single time. No antigen has been assigned to these receptors. ViraFEST assay sequencing came after antigen-specific CD4+ T cells were expanded with viral peptide pools. On day 10 of culture, CD4+ T cells were separated out. Two doses of either BNT162b2 or mRNA-1273 were given to each participant. Here the sequenced sample was CD4+ T cells from PBMCs cultured with SARS-CoV-2 spike peptides, taken after COVID-19 vaccination. Receptors were obtained from a human donor who received a COVID-19 vaccine.

V is TRBV5-1 and J is TRBJ1-3; 8 bases fit TRBD1. Germline-derived CDR1 and CDR2 are SGHRS and YFSETQ. V trimming: 4 bases; J trimming: 0 bases; junction bases outside the gene matches: 6. The CDR3 covers 16 residues. CDR3 sequence: CASSPGQGYSGNTIYF. For the CDR3, the DNA is TGCGCCAGCAGCCCCGGACAGGGCTACTCTGGAAACACCATATATTTT. Complete variable domain (other parts from reference TRBV5-1 and TRBJ1-3): KAGVTQTPRYLIKTRGQQVTLSCSPISGHRSVSWYQQTPGQGLQFLFEYFSETQRNKGNFPGRFSGRQFSNSRSEMNVSTLELGDSALYLCASSPGQGYSGNTIYFGEGSWLTVV.

The chain has TRBV2 and TRBJ2-3, with 8 bases fitting TRBD1. The V and J ends lost 5 bases and 1 base, in that order; junction bases with no gene match: 5. Germline V gives CDR1 SNHLY, CDR2 FYNNEI. This CDR3 is built from 15 residues. CDR3 amino acids: CASSKDRGGTDTQYF. The CDR3 nucleotides read TGTGCCAGCAGTAAAGACAGGGGCGGCACAGATACGCAGTATTTT.

This clone was counted between two and nine times. The V gene is TRBV4-1, the J gene TRBJ2-1, with D possibly TRBD2 on 5 matching bases. From germline, CDR1 is MGHRA and CDR2 YSYEKL. The CDR3 is 15 residues long. Trimming shortened V by 1 base and J by 0 bases, and 7 bases separated the two germline ends. For the CDR3, the DNA is TGCGCCAGCAGCCAAGTGGCGGGCTCCTACAATGAGCAGTTCTTC. Encoded protein: CASSQVAGSYNEQFF.

The chain employs TRBV5-1 and TRBJ1-3, with no clear D. Germline V gene data show CDR1 as SGHRS and CDR2 as YFSETQ. CDR3 length: 16 residues. V lost 0 bases to trimming and J lost 0 bases, with 10 bases between them. The CDR3 nucleotides are TGCGCCAGCAGCTTGGAAAAAGGGAGCTCTGGAAACACCATATATTTT. Its translation is CASSLEKGSSGNTIYF.

The chain joins TRBV6-2 or TRBV6-3 to TRBJ2-3; D unresolved. V gave up 6 bases and J gave up 2 bases, with 9 bases separating them. CDR1 and CDR2 (germline): MNHEY, SVGEGT. CDR3 size: 13 residues. The CDR3 spells CASSYQITDTQYF. The CDR3 nucleotides are TGTGCCAGCAGCTATCAGATCACAGATACGCAGTATTTT.

The CDR3 bases are TGTGCCAGCAGCGTAGGATTAAGGACTAGCGGGAGTAAGAACACCGGGGAGCTGTTTTTT. Protein sequence: CASSVGLRTSGSKNTGELFF. This chain joins TRBV9 and TRBJ2-2; 13 bases fit TRBD2. The trim removed 0 bases at V and 1 base at J, leaving 9 bases unmatched. The CDR3 loop spans 20 amino acids. Germline CDR1 reads SGDLS; CDR2 reads YYNGEE.

This clone has more than one count but fewer than ten. The rearrangement links TRBV7-9 to TRBJ1-1; tentatively, D is TRBD1 (5 bases). There are 15 residues in the CDR3. V was trimmed by 4 bases and J by 0 bases, leaving 12 bases between them. The germline V gene encodes CDR1 SEHNR and CDR2 FQNEAQ (reference sequence). The DNA for the CDR3 is TGTGCCAGCAGCTGGGGAAAGGGGATGAACACTGAAGCTTTCTTT. It codes for CASSWGKGMNTEAFF.

This sequence joins TRBV6-6 and TRBJ1-5, with D unclear. Germline CDR1 MNHNY, CDR2 SVGAGI (reference sequence). V lost 6 bases and J 2 bases, leaving 14 bases between the germline ends. The CDR3 length is 15 residues. For the CDR3, the DNA is TGTGCCAGCAGGAACATGGGAATGGGCAATCAGCCCCAGCATTTT. Protein sequence: CASRNMGMGNQPQHF.

The chain uses TRBV6-5 and TRBJ1-1; 10 bases match TRBD1. The CDR3 is 13 residues long. With 6 bases clipped from V and 7 bases from J, the junction kept 5 bases outside the gene matches. In germline, CDR1 is MNHEY, CDR2 SVGAGI. The CDR3 loop reads CASRGQGQSEAFF. CDR3 nucleotides: TGTGCCAGCAGGGGACAGGGGCAAAGTGAAGCTTTCTTT.

The chain joins TRBV2 to TRBJ1-5, with 10 bases fitting TRBD1. Looked up from germline, CDR1 is SNHLY and CDR2 is FYNNEI. The J segment lost 3 bases and the V segment lost 7 bases, leaving 9 bases of the junction unmatched. This CDR3 contains 16 residues. CDR3 sequence: CASTPGTGVLNQPQHF. The CDR3 DNA reads as TGTGCCAGCACGCCCGGGACAGGGGTCCTCAATCAGCCCCAGCATTTT.

This rearrangement joins TRBV3-1 (or the pseudogene TRBV3-2) to TRBJ1-5, with unresolved D. Germline CDR1 reads LGHDT; CDR2 reads YNNKEL (reference sequence). The CDR3 length is 15 residues. The V end lost 0 bases, the J end lost 5 bases, and 11 bases lay between the germline ends. CDR3 amino acids: CASSQDTTMYQPQHF. The CDR3 bases are TGTGCCAGCAGCCAAGATACGACGATGTATCAGCCCCAGCATTTT.

The CDR3 DNA reads TGTGCCAGCAGGGCAGACAGCTATGGCTACACCTTC. Translating gives CASRADSYGYTF. The rearrangement joins TRBV12-3 or TRBV12-4 to TRBJ1-2, with a possible D match to TRBD1 (5 bases). V lost 6 bases to trimming and J lost 4 bases, with 9 bases between them. The CDR3 extends over 12 amino acids.

This chain uses TRBV11-2 with TRBJ1-1; no clear D gene. This CDR3 has 17 amino acids. Germline assignment: CDR1 SGHAT and CDR2 FQNNGV. V lost 1 base and J 1 base, leaving 16 bases between the germline ends. In DNA form, the CDR3 reads TGTGCCAGCAGCTTAGTGGGTTCAGCCAAGGGGAACACTGAAGCTTTCTTT. It is translated as CASSLVGSAKGNTEAFF. The full variable domain, its missing parts supplied by reference TRBV11-2 and TRBJ1-1, is EAGVAQSPRYKIIEKRQSVAFWCNPISGHATLYWYQQILGQGPKLLIQFQNNGVVDDSQLPKDRFSAERLKGVDSTLKIQPAKLEDSAVYLCASSLVGSAKGNTEAFFGQGTRLTVV.

The chain is built from TRBV11-2 and TRBJ1-6; 7 nucleotides agree with TRBD1. The CDR3 is 15 residues long. V trimming: 4 bases; J trimming: 7 bases; junction bases outside the gene matches: 7. The germline V gene encodes CDR1 SGHAT and CDR2 FQNNGV. The CDR3 is CASSYRDRKNSPLHF. The DNA of the CDR3 is TGTGCCAGCAGCTACCGGGACAGAAAAAATTCACCCCTCCACTTT.

J is TRBJ2-7 and V is TRBV11-2; D assignment may be TRBD1 or TRBD2 (6 bases each). Deletions cut 5 bases from V and 3 bases from J, with 17 bases between. The CDR3 sequence is 15 residues long. Germline loops: CDR1 SGHAT, CDR2 FQNNGV. CDR3 sequence (DNA): TGTGCCAGCAGCGGACCGCTGGGGGGACACTACGAGCAGTACTTC. The encoded protein is CASSGPLGGHYEQYF.

The sample holds a few counts of this clone. This chain links TRBV19 with TRBJ2-6, with a tentative D call TRBD2 (6 bases). From germline, CDR1 is LNHDA and CDR2 SQIVND (reference sequence). V lost 4 bases and J 4 bases, leaving 8 bases between the germline ends. The CDR3 length is 14 residues. The CDR3 sequence: CASSRGEGANVLTF. The CDR3 DNA follows: TGTGCCAGTAGTAGGGGGGAAGGGGCCAACGTCCTGACTTTC.

V is TRBV6-5 and J is TRBJ1-2; no firm D call. The CDR3 loop spans 14 amino acids. The germline CDR1 and CDR2 sequences are MNHEY and SVGAGI. The germline V and J ends were trimmed by 7 bases and 4 bases, with 16 bases remaining between them. The CDR3 sequence is CASTGSEPSYGYTF. The CDR3 DNA sequence: TGTGCCAGCACGGGCAGTGAGCCATCCTATGGCTACACCTTC.

This clone showed up just a few times. The chain has TRBV9 and TRBJ2-1, with TRBD2 identical over 12 bases. Germline V gene data show CDR1 as SGDLS and CDR2 as YYNGEE. The V segment lost 4 bases and the J segment 6 bases; nucleotides outside the gene matches: 8. This CDR3 has 16 amino acids. As DNA, the CDR3 is TGTGCCAGCAGCCAAACAGCGGGACTAGCGGGCAATGAGCAGTTCTTC. Its translation: CASSQTAGLAGNEQFF.

The chain is built from TRBV13 and TRBJ2-3; D gene ambiguous. Germline lookup yields CDR1 PRHDT and CDR2 FYEKMQ (reference sequence). The V gene lost 5 bases and the J gene lost 0 bases, with 18 bases spanning the gap. This CDR3 comprises 17 residues. The CDR3 here is CASSQPWGTSSTDTQYF. The CDR3 DNA reads TGTGCCAGCAGCCAACCCTGGGGAACCTCTAGCACAGATACGCAGTATTTT. Full variable domain (outside the CDR3, taken from reference TRBV13 and TRBJ2-3): AAGVIQSPRHLIKEKRETATLKCYPIPRHDTVYWYQQGPGQDPQFLISFYEKMQSDKGSIPDRFSAQQFSDYHSELNMSSLELGDSALYFCASSQPWGTSSTDTQYFGPGTRLTVL.

The CDR3 nucleotides are TGTGCCAGCTCACCTCGAGAAATGAACACTGAAGCTTTCTTT. It encodes CASSPREMNTEAFF. The chain couples TRBV18 to TRBJ1-1; D is undetermined. CDR1 and CDR2 (germline): KGHSH, LQKENI. V lost 3 bases and J lost 0, with 8 bases in between. The CDR3 is 14 amino acids.

This rearrangement joins TRBV2 to TRBJ1-5; 10 bases align to TRBD1. This CDR3 comprises 14 residues. Germline V gene sequence: CDR1 SNHLY, CDR2 FYNNEI. With V trimmed by 4 bases and J by 4 bases, 1 base remained unmatched. CDR3 nucleotide sequence: TGTGCCAGCAGTGGGACAGGGGGAAATCAGCCCCAGCATTTT. Amino acid sequence: CASSGTGGNQPQHF.

The chain is built from TRBV5-1 and TRBJ1-2; the match to TRBD1 covers 12 bases. After removal of 4 bases from V and 8 bases from J, the junction contained 6 bases not matched to a gene. The CDR3 has 14 residues. Germline-derived CDR1 and CDR2 are SGHRS and YFSETQ. The CDR3 loop is CASSPGTGGRGYTF. The CDR3 region has the DNA TGCGCCAGCAGCCCCGGGACAGGGGGCCGGGGCTACACCTTC.

The chain couples TRBV5-6 to TRBJ1-1; no definite D call. Looked up from germline, CDR1 is SGHDT and CDR2 is YYEEEE. CDR3 length: 15 amino acids. V dropped 3 bases and J dropped 1 base, with 13 bases sitting between them. As DNA, the CDR3 is TGTGCCAGCAGCTCCTTGACACCCGCGAACACTGAAGCTTTCTTT. Translation gives CASSSLTPANTEAFF.

V and J are TRBV24-1 and TRBJ2-7, with 7 bases fitting TRBD2. Trimming took 3 bases from V and 6 from J; bases not matched to a gene: 7. Per germline, CDR1 KGHDR and CDR2 SFDVKD. The length of the CDR3 is 14 residues. As DNA, the CDR3 is TGTGCCACCAGTGATCCCCCAGGGACTACCGAGCAGTACTTC. This gives the protein CATSDPPGTTEQYF.

The chain uses TRBV18 and TRBJ1-1, with TRBD1 as a possible D gene (6 bases). Between the trimmed V and J ends, which lost 4 bases and 7 bases, there was a span of 10 bases. CDR1 is KGHSH, CDR2 LQKENI, per germline. The CDR3 runs to 12 residues. CDR3 bases: TGTGCCAGCTCACAGGACAGTAGTGAAGCTTTCTTT. Translated, it gives CASSQDSSEAFF.

This chain uses TRBV18 with TRBJ1-1; D is possibly TRBD1 (6 bases). V was trimmed by 3 bases and J by 4 bases, leaving 9 bases between them. Germline V gene sequence: CDR1 KGHSH, CDR2 LQKENI. The CDR3 has 13 residues. The CDR3 sequence: CASSPDRSTEAFF. For the CDR3, the DNA is TGTGCCAGCTCACCCGACAGGAGCACTGAAGCTTTCTTT.

The J gene is TRBJ1-3, the V gene TRBV3-1 (or the pseudogene TRBV3-2); D is ambiguous. Trimming removed 4 bases at V and 0 bases at J, with 7 bases between. CDR1 is LGHDT, CDR2 YNNKEL, per germline (reference sequence). The CDR3 covers 14 residues. CDR3 in DNA: TGTGCCAGCAGCCTTGGTGGCTCTGGAAACACCATATATTTT. It codes for CASSLGGSGNTIYF.

This chain uses TRBV5-1 with TRBJ2-7, with D maybe TRBD1 (6 bases). The CDR3 sequence is 15 residues long. The ends were cut back, 1 base at V and 4 bases at J, with 15 bases in the middle. Germline V CDR1 and CDR2: SGHRS, YFSETQ. This chain's CDR3 is CASSLTGPPEYEQYF. Written as DNA, the CDR3 is TGCGCCAGCAGCTTGACAGGGCCCCCGGAATACGAGCAGTACTTC. The whole variable domain, remainder taken from reference TRBV5-1 and TRBJ2-7, is KAGVTQTPRYLIKTRGQQVTLSCSPISGHRSVSWYQQTPGQGLQFLFEYFSETQRNKGNFPGRFSGRQFSNSRSEMNVSTLELGDSALYLCASSLTGPPEYEQYFGPGTRLTVT.

The gene calls are TRBV3-1 (or the pseudogene TRBV3-2) and TRBJ2-1; unclear D gene. The CDR3 is 15 residues long. Trimming cost V 1 base and J 2 bases, with 9 bases left between them. The germline V gene has CDR1 LGHDT and CDR2 YNNKEL (reference sequence). CDR3 sequence: CASSQGRSPYNEQFF. The CDR3 nucleotides read TGTGCCAGCAGCCAAGGACGGAGTCCCTACAATGAGCAGTTCTTC.

The chain uses TRBV6-6 and TRBJ1-4, with TRBD1 matching over 9 bases. After removal of 5 bases from V and 0 bases from J, the junction contained 7 bases not matched to a gene. This CDR3 is built from 17 residues. CDR1 and CDR2 from the germline V gene are MNHNY and SVGAGI (reference sequence). The CDR3 loop reads CASSRTGAGATNEKLFF. DNA for the CDR3: TGTGCCAGCAGTCGGACAGGGGCTGGGGCAACTAATGAAAAACTGTTTTTT.

This chain uses TRBV20-1 with TRBJ1-2; no definite D call. V was cut by 3 bases and J by 8 bases, with 7 bases left in between. Germline CDR1 is DFQATT and CDR2 is SNEGSKA (reference sequence). The CDR3 consists of 10 residues. For the CDR3, the DNA is TGCAGTGCTAGCGGTTCGGGCTACACCTTC. It is translated as CSASGSGYTF.

V gene TRBV5-1 combines with J gene TRBJ2-1, with 8 bases matching TRBD1. CDR3 length: 15 residues. Germline V gene data show CDR1 as SGHRS and CDR2 as YFSETQ. After removal of 1 base from V and 2 bases from J, the junction contained 2 bases not matched to a gene. The CDR3 DNA reads TGCGCCAGCAGCTTGTTACAGGGGGCCTACAATGAGCAGTTCTTC. This translates into CASSLLQGAYNEQFF.